This TCR beta chain was found in a study of T cell clonotyping in hematopoietic cell transplantation. Study information: Cytoreduction preceded collection of pretransplant recipient samples.

The repertoire was sequenced with immunoSEQ multiplex PCR; TCRdb's copy has only in-frame clones and lacks some. Of about 36,000 clones listed, 85% to 95% were seen once; the top ten hold around 1.6%. The time point: recipient sample about 28 days before transplant, after cytoreduction. Concerning this clone itself: As yet, its antigen is unknown.

The V end was cut by 6 bases, the J end by 4 bases, with 13 bases between. This CDR3 spans 14 amino acids. Germline loops: CDR1 MDHEN, CDR2 SYDVKM. The study's findings and limits: Few recipient clonotypes overlapped donors; over 95% were de novo at given depth.

This receptor was taken from a middle-aged man with chronic myeloid leukemia. Some clones in this sample may be carry-over from other donors' samples. The rearrangement links TRBV28 to TRBJ1-3, with D tentatively TRBD1 (6 bases). Sequenced material: peripheral blood mononuclear cells, taken before stem cell transplant. The CDR3 loop reads CASREGGGGNTIYF. In DNA, the CDR3 is TGTGCCAGCAGGGAAGGGGGTGGAGGAAACACCATATATTTT.